This T cell receptor (beta chain) was identified in a study of lymphopenia after photon versus proton radiotherapy. The method was immunoSEQ multiplex PCR; TCRdb's version includes in-frame clones alone and lacks a portion of them. Of tens of thousands of clones in the sample, approximately 80% were seen once. CDR1 MDHEN and CDR2 SYDVKM come from the germline V gene. V was pared by 6 bases and J by 4 bases, with 12 bases between. This CDR3 region has 14 residues. The V and J genes are TRBV28 and TRBJ1-4, with D unclear. This receptor was identified in a woman between 70 and 85 years old with pancreatic cancer. The sample was peripheral blood, taken from a patient treated with proton-based radiotherapy. Here the CDR3 DNA reads TGTGCCAGCAGCAGTAGACCGATTAATGAAAAACTGTTTTTT. Translated: CASSSRPINEKLFF.